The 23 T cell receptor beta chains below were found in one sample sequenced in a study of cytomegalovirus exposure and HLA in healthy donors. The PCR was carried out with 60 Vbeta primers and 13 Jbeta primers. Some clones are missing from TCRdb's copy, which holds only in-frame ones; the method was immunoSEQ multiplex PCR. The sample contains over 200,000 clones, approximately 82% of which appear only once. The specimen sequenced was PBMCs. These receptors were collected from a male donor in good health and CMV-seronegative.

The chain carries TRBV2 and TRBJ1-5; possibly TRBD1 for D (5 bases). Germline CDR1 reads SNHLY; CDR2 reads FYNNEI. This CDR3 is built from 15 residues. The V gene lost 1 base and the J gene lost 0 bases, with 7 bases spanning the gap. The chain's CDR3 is CASSEGQYSNQPQHF. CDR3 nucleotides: TGTGCCAGCAGTGAAGGACAGTATAGCAATCAGCCCCAGCATTTT.

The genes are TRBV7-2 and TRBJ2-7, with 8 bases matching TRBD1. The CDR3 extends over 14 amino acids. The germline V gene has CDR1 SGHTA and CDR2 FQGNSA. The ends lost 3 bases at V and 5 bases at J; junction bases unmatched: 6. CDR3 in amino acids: CASSFVPGGHEQYF. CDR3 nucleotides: TGTGCCAGCAGCTTTGTACCAGGGGGCCACGAGCAGTACTTC.

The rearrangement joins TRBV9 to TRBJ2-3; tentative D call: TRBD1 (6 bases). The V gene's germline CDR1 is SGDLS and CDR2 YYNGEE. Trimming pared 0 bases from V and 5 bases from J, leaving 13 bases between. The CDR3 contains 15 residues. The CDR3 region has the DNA TGTGCCAGCAGCGTAGTTCAGGGGATGGGAGATACGCAGTATTTT. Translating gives CASSVVQGMGDTQYF. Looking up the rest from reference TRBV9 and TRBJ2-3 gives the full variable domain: DSGVTQTPKHLITATGQRVTLRCSPRSGDLSVYWYQQSLDQGLQFLIQYYNGEERAKGNILERFSAQQFPDLHSELNLSSLELGDSALYFCASSVVQGMGDTQYFGPGTRLTVL.

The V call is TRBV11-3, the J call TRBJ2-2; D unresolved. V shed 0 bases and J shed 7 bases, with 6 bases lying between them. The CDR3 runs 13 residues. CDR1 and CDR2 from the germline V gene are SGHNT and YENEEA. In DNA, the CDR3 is TGTGCCAGCAGCTTAGAACCGGGCGGGGAGCTGTTTTTT. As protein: CASSLEPGGELFF.

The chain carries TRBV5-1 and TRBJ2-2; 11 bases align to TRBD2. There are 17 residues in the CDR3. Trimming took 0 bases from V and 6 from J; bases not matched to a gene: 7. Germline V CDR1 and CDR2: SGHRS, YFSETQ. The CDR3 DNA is TGCGCCAGCAGCTTGGTAATCCTAGCGGGAGGTCCCGGGGAGCTGTTTTTT. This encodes CASSLVILAGGPGELFF.

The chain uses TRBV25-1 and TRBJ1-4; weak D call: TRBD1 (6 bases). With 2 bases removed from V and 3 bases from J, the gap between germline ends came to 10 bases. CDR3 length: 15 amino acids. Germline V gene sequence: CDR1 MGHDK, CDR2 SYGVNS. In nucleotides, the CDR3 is TGTGCCAGCAGTGAAGCGGGGGGCTCTAATGAAAAACTGTTTTTT. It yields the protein CASSEAGGSNEKLFF.

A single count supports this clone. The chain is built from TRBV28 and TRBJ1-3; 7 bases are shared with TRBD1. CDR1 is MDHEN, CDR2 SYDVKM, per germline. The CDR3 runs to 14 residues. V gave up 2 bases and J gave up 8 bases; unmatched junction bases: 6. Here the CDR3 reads CASSLGGGGYTIYF. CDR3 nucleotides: TGTGCCAGCAGTTTAGGAGGGGGCGGGTACACCATATATTTT.

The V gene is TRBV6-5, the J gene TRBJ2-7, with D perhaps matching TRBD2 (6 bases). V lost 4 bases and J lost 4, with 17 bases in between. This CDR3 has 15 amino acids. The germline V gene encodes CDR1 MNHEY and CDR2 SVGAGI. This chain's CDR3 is CASSWGTDGGYEQYF. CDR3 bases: TGTGCCAGCAGTTGGGGGACCGACGGAGGGTACGAGCAGTACTTC.

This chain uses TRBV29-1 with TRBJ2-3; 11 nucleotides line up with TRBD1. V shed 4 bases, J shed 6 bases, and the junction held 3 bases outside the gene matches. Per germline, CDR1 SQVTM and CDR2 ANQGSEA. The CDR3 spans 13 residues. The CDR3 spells CSVGTGGADTQYF. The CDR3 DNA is TGCAGCGTTGGGACAGGGGGCGCGGATACGCAGTATTTT.

CDR3 nucleotides: TGTGCCAGCAGTGCGACAGTTAACTATGGCTACACCTTC. Amino acid sequence: CASSATVNYGYTF. The chain is built from TRBV6-6 and TRBJ1-2; D perhaps matches TRBD1 (5 bases). The length of the CDR3 is 13 residues. The ends were cut back, 5 bases at V and 1 base at J, with 8 bases in the middle. Per the germline V gene, CDR1 is MNHNY and CDR2 is SVGAGI (reference sequence).

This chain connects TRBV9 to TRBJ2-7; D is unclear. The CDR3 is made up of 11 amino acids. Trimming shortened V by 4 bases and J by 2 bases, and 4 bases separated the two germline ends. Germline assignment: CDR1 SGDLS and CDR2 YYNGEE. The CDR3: CASSRTYEQYF. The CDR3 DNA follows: TGTGCCAGCAGCCGTACCTACGAGCAGTACTTC.

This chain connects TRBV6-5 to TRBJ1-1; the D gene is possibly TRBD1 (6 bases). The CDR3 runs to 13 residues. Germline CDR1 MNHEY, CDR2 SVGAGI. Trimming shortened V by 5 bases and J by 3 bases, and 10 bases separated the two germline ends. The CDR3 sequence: CASSQDSYTEAFF. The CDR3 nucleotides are TGTGCCAGCAGTCAGGACAGCTACACTGAAGCTTTCTTT.

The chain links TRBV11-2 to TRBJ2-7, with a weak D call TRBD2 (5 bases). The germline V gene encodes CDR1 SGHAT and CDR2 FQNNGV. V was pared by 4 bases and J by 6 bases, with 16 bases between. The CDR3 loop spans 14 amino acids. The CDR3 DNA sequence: TGTGCCAGCAGCTCCGATGGGAGTTCAACCGAGCAGTACTTC. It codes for CASSSDGSSTEQYF.

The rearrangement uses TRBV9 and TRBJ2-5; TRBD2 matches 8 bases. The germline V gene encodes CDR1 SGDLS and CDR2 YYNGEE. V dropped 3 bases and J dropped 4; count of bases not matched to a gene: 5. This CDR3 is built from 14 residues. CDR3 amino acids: CASSEGTRGETQYF. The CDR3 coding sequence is TGTGCCAGCAGCGAGGGGACTAGGGGAGAGACCCAGTACTTC.

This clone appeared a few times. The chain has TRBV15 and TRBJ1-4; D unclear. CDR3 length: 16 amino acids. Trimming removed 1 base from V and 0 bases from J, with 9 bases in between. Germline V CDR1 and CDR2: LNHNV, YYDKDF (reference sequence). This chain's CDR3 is CATSRALLTTNEKLFF. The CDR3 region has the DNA TGTGCCACCAGCAGAGCTCTATTGACAACTAATGAAAAACTGTTTTTT.

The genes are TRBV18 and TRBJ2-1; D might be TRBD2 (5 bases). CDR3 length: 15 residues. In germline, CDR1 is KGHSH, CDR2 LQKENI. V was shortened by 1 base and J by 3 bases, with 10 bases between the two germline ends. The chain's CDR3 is CASSPRESNYNEQFF. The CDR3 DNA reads TGTGCCAGCTCACCACGGGAGAGCAACTACAATGAGCAGTTCTTC.

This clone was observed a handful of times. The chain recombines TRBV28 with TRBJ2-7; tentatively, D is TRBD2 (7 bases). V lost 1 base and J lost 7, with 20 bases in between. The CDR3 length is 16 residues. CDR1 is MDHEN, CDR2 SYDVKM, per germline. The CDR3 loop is CASSLYLVGGASEQYF. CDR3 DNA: TGTGCCAGCAGTTTATACCTGGTAGGGGGGGCGTCTGAGCAGTACTTC.

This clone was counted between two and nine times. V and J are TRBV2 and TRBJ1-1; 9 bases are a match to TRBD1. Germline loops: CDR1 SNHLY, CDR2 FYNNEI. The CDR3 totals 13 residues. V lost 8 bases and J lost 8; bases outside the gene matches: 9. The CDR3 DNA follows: TGTGCCAGCTCAGAACGACAGGGGGGAGAAGCTTTCTTT. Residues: CASSERQGGEAFF.

The CDR3 region has the DNA TGTGCCAGCAGCTTATTCTCCAGGATCTATGGCTACACCTTC. Translating gives CASSLFSRIYGYTF. The chain employs TRBV7-2 and TRBJ1-2; no firm D call. CDR1 and CDR2 (germline): SGHTA, FQGNSA. The CDR3 sequence is 14 residues long. V lost 2 bases and J lost 4, with 11 bases in between.

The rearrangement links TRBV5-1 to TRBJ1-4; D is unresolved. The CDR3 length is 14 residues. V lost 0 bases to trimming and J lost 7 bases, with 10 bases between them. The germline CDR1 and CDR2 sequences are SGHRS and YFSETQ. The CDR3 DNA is TGCGCCAGCAGCTTGGGTGAGGAAGGTGAAAAACTGTTTTTT. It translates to CASSLGEEGEKLFF.

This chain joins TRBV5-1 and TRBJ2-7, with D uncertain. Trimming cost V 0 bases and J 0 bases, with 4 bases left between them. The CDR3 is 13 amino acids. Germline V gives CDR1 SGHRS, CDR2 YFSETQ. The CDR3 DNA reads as TGCGCCAGCAGCTTGGTAGCCTCCTACGAGCAGTACTTC. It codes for CASSLVASYEQYF.

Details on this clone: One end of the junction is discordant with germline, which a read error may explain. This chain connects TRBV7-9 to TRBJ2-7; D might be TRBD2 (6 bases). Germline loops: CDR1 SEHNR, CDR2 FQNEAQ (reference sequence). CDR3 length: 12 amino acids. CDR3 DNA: TGTTCCAGCAGCGGGTCACAGACCGAGCAGTACTTC. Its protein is CSSSGSQTEQYF.

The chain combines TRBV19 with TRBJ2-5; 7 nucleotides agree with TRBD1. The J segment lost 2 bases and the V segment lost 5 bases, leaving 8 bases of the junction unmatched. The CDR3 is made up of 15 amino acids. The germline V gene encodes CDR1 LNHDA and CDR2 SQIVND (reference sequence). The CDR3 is CASSARGQVQETQYF. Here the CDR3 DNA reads TGTGCCAGTAGTGCCCGCGGACAGGTACAAGAGACCCAGTACTTC.